The TCR beta chain described here comes from a study of blood T cell repertoires in COVID-19. About the research overall: Samples taken during acute and convalescent COVID-19 were collected in the United States, Italy and Spain. T cells, B-cell-depleted T cells, or PBMCs supplied cDNA or gDNA.

Study processing details: Quantification of nucleated cells was approximated via reference gene primer amplification. Here immunoSEQ multiplex PCR was the method, and the copy in TCRdb shows in-frame clones only, minus some. V and J calls and clone size are given by that table; D and trimming were obtained from the DNA. The table shows roughly 70,000 clones, with around 82% occurring only once. This CDR3 spans 15 amino acids. Trimming left V 0 bases short and J 4 bases short, with 14 bases between. From germline, CDR1 is SGHRS and CDR2 YFSETQ. This chain connects TRBV5-1 to TRBJ2-7, with D possibly being TRBD2 (6 bases). The clonotype originates from a human donor in a cohort sampled during active COVID-19. The sequencing input was peripheral blood. Here the CDR3 DNA reads TGCGCCAGCAGCTTGGCTTGGGAGGTCGGATACGAGCAGTACTTC. This encodes CASSLAWEVGYEQYF.